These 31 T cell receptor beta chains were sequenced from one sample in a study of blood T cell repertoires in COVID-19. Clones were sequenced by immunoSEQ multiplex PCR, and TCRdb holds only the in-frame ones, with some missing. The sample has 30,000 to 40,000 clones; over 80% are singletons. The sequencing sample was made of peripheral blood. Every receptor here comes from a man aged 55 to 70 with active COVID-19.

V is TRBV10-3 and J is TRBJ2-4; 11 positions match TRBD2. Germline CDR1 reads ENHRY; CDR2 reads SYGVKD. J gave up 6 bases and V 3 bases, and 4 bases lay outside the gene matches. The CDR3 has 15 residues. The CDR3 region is CAISEGGTSGNIQYF. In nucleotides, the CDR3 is TGTGCCATCAGTGAAGGTGGGACTAGCGGAAACATTCAGTACTTC.

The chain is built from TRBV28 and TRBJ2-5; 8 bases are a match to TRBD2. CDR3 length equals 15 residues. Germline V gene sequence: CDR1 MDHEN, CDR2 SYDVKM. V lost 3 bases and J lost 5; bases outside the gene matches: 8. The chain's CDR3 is CASSLSGTSVETQYF. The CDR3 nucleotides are TGTGCCAGCAGTTTGTCCGGGACTAGTGTGGAGACCCAGTACTTC.

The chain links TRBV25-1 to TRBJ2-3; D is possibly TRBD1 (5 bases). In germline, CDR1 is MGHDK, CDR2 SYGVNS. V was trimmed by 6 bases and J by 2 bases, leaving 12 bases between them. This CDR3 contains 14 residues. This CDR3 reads CASRQGSYTDTQYF. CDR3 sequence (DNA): TGTGCCAGCAGGCAGGGCTCGTACACAGATACGCAGTATTTT.

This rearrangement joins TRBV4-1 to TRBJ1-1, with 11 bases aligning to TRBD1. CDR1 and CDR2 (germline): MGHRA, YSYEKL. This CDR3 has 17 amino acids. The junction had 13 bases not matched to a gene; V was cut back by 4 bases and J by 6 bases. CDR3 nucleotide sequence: TGCGCCAGCAGCCTGAGCGGACAGGGGGCGATCAGGCCTGAAGCTTTCTTT. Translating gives CASSLSGQGAIRPEAFF.

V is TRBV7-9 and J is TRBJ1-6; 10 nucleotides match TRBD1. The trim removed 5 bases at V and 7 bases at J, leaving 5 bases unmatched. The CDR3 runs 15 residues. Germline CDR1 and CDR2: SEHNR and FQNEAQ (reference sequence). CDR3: CASSPPGQGNSPLHF. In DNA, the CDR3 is TGTGCCAGCAGCCCACCGGGACAGGGGAATTCACCCCTCCACTTT. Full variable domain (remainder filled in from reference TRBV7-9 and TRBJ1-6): DTGVSQNPRHKITKRGQNVTFRCDPISEHNRLYWYRQTLGQGPEFLTYFQNEAQLEKSRLLSDRFSAERPKGSFSTLEIQRTEQGDSAMYLCASSPPGQGNSPLHFGNGTRLTVT.

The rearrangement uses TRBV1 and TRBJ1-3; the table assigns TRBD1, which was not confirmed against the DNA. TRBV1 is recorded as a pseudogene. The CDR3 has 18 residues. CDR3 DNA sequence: TGCACCAGCAGCCCACCCTCCGGGACAGGGGGTTGTGGAAACACCATATATTTT. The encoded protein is CTSSPPSGTGGCGNTIYF.

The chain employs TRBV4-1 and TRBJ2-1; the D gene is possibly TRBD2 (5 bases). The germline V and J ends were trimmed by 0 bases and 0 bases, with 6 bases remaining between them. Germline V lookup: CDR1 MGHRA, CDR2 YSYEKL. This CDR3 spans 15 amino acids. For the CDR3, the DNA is TGCGCCAGCAGCCAAGAAGAGGGCTCCTACAATGAGCAGTTCTTC. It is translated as CASSQEEGSYNEQFF.

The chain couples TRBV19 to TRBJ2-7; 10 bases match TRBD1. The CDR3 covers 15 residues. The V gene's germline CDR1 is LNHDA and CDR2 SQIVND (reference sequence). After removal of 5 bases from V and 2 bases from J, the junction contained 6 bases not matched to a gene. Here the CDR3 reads CASSPRDRGAYEQYF. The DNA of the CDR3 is TGTGCCAGTAGTCCCCGGGACAGGGGAGCCTACGAGCAGTACTTC.

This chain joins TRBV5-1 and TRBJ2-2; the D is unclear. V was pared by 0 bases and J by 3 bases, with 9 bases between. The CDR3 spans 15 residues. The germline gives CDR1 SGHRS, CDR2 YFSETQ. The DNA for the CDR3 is TGCGCCAGCAGCTTGGTAGGAGATCACACCGGGGAGCTGTTTTTT. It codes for CASSLVGDHTGELFF.

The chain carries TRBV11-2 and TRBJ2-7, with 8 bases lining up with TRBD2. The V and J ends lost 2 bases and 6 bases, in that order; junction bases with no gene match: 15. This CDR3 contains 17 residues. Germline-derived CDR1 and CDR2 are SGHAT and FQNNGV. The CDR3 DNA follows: TGTGCCAGCAGCTTACAAAGGATCAGCCGGACTAGCACCGAGCAGTACTTC. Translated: CASSLQRISRTSTEQYF.

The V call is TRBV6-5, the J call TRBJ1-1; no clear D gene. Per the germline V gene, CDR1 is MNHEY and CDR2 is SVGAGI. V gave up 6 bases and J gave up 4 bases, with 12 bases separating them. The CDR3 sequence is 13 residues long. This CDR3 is CASSPRAGTEAFF. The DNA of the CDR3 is TGTGCCAGCAGCCCGAGGGCGGGCACTGAAGCTTTCTTT.

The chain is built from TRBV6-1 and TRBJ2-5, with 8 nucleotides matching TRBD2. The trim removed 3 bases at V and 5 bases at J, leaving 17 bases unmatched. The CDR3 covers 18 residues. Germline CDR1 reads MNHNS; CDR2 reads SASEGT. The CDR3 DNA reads TGTGCCAGCAGTGATGGGGTGGTTGCGGGAGGAGGAGACGAGACCCAGTACTTC. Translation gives CASSDGVVAGGGDETQYF.

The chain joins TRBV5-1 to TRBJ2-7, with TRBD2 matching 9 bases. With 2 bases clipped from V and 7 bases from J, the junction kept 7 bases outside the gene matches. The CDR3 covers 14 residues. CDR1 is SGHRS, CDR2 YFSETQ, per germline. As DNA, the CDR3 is TGCGCCAGCAGCTTCGAGGCGGGAGGGAGAGAGCAGTACTTC. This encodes CASSFEAGGREQYF.

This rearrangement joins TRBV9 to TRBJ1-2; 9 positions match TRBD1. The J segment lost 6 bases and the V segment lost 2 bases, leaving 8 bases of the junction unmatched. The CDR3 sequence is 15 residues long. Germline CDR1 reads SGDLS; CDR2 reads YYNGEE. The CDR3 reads CASSVTGQGGNGYTF. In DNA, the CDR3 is TGTGCCAGCAGCGTCACGGGACAGGGAGGGAATGGCTACACCTTC.

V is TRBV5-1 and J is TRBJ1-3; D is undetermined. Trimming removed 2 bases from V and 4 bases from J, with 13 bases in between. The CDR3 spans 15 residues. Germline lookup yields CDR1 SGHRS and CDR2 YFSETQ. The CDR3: CASSFLTEGGNTIYF. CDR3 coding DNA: TGCGCCAGCAGCTTCCTTACAGAGGGAGGAAACACCATATATTTT. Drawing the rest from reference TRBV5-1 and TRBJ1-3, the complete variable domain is KAGVTQTPRYLIKTRGQQVTLSCSPISGHRSVSWYQQTPGQGLQFLFEYFSETQRNKGNFPGRFSGRQFSNSRSEMNVSTLELGDSALYLCASSFLTEGGNTIYFGEGSWLTVV.

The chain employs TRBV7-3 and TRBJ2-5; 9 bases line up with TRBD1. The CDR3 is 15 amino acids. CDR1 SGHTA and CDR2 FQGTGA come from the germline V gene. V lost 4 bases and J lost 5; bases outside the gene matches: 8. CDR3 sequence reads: CASSSGTGRGETQYF. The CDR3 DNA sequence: TGTGCCAGCAGCTCCGGGACAGGGAGAGGGGAGACCCAGTACTTC.

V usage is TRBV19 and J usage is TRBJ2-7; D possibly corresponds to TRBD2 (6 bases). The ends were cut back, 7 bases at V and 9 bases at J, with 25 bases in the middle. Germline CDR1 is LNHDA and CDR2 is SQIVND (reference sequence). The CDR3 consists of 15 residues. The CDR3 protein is CASTPTGVQDARQYF. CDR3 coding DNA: TGTGCCAGTACCCCAACGGGGGTCCAGGACGCGAGGCAGTACTTC.

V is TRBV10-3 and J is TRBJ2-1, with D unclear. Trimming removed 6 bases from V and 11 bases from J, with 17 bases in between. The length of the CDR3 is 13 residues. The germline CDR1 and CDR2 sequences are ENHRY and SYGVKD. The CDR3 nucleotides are TGTGCCATCAGCGAACCCCTCCAACACAAGCAGTTCTTC. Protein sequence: CAISEPLQHKQFF.

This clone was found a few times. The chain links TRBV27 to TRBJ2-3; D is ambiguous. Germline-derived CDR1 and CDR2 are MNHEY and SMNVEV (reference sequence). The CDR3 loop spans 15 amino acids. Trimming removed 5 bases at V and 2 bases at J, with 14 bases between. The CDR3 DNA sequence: TGTGCCAGCAGTAGATACCCTATTGCCACAGATACGCAGTATTTT. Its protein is CASSRYPIATDTQYF.

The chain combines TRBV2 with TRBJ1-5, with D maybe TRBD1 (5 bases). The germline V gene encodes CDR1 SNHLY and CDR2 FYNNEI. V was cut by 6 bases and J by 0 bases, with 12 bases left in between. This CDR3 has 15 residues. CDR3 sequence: CASRTDSHSNQPQHF. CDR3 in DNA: TGTGCCAGCAGGACAGACAGCCATAGCAATCAGCCCCAGCATTTT.

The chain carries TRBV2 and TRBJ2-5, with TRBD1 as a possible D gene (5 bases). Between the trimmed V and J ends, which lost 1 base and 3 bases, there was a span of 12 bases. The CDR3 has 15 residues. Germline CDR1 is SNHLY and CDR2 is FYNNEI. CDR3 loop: CASSEVYRNKETQYF. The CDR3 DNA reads TGTGCCAGCAGTGAAGTTTACAGGAACAAAGAGACCCAGTACTTC.

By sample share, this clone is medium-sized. The CDR3 DNA is TGCGCCAGCAGCTTGGCCGGGTCAGCGGGATTAGGCAATGAGCAGTTCTTC. Protein sequence: CASSLAGSAGLGNEQFF. The V gene is TRBV5-1, the J gene TRBJ2-1; 7 bases agree with TRBD2. This CDR3 has 17 residues. Germline CDR1 reads SGHRS; CDR2 reads YFSETQ. The V gene end was trimmed by 0 bases and the J gene end by 6 bases; junction bases not matched to a gene: 12.

CDR3 nucleotides: TGTGCCAGCTCACCGGACACCGCGCGGACCCAGTACTTC. This translates into CASSPDTARTQYF. The chain uses TRBV18 and TRBJ2-5; a weak D match, TRBD1 (5 bases). This CDR3 comprises 13 residues. From germline, CDR1 is KGHSH and CDR2 LQKENI. V was pared by 3 bases and J by 7 bases, with 12 bases between.

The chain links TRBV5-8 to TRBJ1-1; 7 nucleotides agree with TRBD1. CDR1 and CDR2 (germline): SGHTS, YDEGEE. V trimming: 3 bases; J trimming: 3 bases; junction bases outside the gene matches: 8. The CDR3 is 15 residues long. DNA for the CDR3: TGTGCCAGCAGCTCCCCAGGGGGGAGTGACACTGAAGCTTTCTTT. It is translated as CASSSPGGSDTEAFF.

The CDR3 protein is CASSQGPGRNYGYTF. CDR3 bases: TGTGCCAGCAGCCAGGGGCCAGGTCGAAACTATGGCTACACCTTC. This chain links TRBV7-6 with TRBJ1-2; D might be TRBD1 (6 bases). V was pared by 5 bases and J by 2 bases, with 15 bases between. Per the germline V gene, CDR1 is SGHVS and CDR2 is FNYEAQ. The CDR3 runs to 15 residues. Variable domain in full (rest from reference TRBV7-6 and TRBJ1-2): GAGVSQSPRYKVTKRGQDVALRCDPISGHVSLYWYRQALGQGPEFLTYFNYEAQQDKSGLPNDRFSAERPEGSISTLTIQRTEQRDSAMYRCASSQGPGRNYGYTFGSGTRLTVV.

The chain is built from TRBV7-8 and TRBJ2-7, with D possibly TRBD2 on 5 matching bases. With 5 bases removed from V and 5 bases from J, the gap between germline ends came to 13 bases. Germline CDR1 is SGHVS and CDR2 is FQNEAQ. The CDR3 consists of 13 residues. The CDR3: CASSPGPGNEQYF. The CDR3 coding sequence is TGTGCCAGCAGCCCTGGACCGGGGAACGAGCAGTACTTC.

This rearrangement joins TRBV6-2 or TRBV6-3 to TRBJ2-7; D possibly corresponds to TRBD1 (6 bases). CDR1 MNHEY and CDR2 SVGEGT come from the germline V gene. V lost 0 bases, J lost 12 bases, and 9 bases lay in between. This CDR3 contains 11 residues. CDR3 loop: CASSYSGQRYF. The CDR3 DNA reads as TGTGCCAGCAGTTACTCGGGACAAAGGTACTTC.

This CDR3 reads CASSLTRPYEQYF. The CDR3 coding sequence is TGTGCCAGCAGCTTAACACGTCCCTACGAGCAGTACTTC. The rearrangement joins TRBV7-2 to TRBJ2-7; D unresolved. CDR1 is SGHTA and CDR2 is FQGNSA in the germline V gene. The CDR3 is 13 amino acids. Trimming left V 2 bases short and J 2 bases short, with 7 bases between.

The CDR3 DNA reads as TGTGCCAGCAACAGGGGCCTAGGAGAGACCCAGTACTTC. It yields the protein CASNRGLGETQYF. The chain has TRBV7-9 and TRBJ2-5, with 7 bases aligning to TRBD1. The ends lost 7 bases at V and 4 bases at J; junction bases unmatched: 6. Germline CDR1 SEHNR, CDR2 FQNEAQ (reference sequence). The CDR3 loop spans 13 amino acids.

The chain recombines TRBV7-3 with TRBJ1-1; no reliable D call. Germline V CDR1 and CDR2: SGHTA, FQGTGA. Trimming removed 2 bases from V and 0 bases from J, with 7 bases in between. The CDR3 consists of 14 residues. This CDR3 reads CASSLEGLNTEAFF. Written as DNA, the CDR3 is TGTGCCAGCAGCTTAGAGGGTTTGAACACTGAAGCTTTCTTT.

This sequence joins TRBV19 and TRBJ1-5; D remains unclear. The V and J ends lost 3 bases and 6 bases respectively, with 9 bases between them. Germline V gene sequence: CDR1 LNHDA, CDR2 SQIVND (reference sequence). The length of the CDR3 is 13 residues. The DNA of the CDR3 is TGTGCCAGTAGTATGGCAGTATTTCAGCCCCAGCATTTT. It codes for CASSMAVFQPQHF.